This paragraph covers one T cell receptor beta chain sequence. This receptor's antigen is unknown. Read sequence stops 3 residues before the CDR3 end, and the germline J gene provides the missing end. The record originates from a study of T cells in women clearing cervical HPV infection (dated by TCRdb to the late 2010s). With regard to the full study: The cases were some 25 women with histologically confirmed HPV16-related CIN3 or worse, and 2 of these cases were invasive cancers. The parent cohort enrolled about 10,000 women aged 18 or older in Guanacaste, Costa Rica, during about 1993 to 1994 and followed them for more than 6 years. As quality controls, five blinded duplicates were added to each group, bringing the total to roughly 60 samples made up of around 50 participants and some 10 replicates. Blood from cases was collected at the visit where the lesion was first found, while blood from controls was collected once the infection could no longer be detected. The exploratory proof-of-principle case-control study was nested within the Guanacaste HPV Natural History Study in Costa Rica and compared TCR repertoires across cervical HPV16 outcomes. A median age of approximately 30 years was observed in cases versus around 40 in controls, and no significant differences in baseline characteristics were found. The 20 to 25 controls were women who cleared a single incident HPV16 infection within 12 months without developing precancer or cancer. Among cases, blood sampling occurred a median of about 160 days after lesion detection, with an interquartile range of about 85 to 210 days. Since HLA typing was available for only a few women, HLA type could not be ruled out as a confounder. Cases and controls were matched on year of sample collection and on age within five years.

What the research found in general, with its limitations: Across sequencing depths, CIN3+ cases showed significantly higher TCR repertoire richness than controls, but evenness did not differ between the groups. Random forest classifiers that combined richness and V gene abundances separated cases from controls with an estimated AUC of approximately 0.79. T-cell numbers per sample were unknown, so richness differences could reflect varying T-cell content rather than repertoire biology. Lower TRBV6-7 relative abundance was observed in cases than in controls (approximately 0.1% versus 0.16%; Bonferroni P = 0.0008). Whether associations preceded infection or resulted from infection could not be shown with the cross-sectional design, and effector/memory subsets and HPV-specific T cells were not isolated.

Using the immunoSEQ assay, multiplex PCR amplified TCR beta CDR3 regions from an average of roughly 1,200 ng of genomic DNA per sample. To correct primer bias, the assay used a complete synthetic TCR repertoire to set an amplification baseline. The amplicons were sequenced on the Illumina platform. In the source study's methods: Error correction of the sequences involved clustering with frequency ratios plus a modified nearest-neighbor algorithm, after which the sequences were analyzed in the immunoSEQ Analyzer using IMGT gene definitions. At each rarefaction depth, TCR richness and evenness were averaged across 20 rarefaction repeats, and samples with fewer sequences than that depth were excluded. V, D and J gene relative abundances were compared between groups with Wilcoxon rank sum tests, applying FDR correction. Blinded duplicates gave an intraclass correlation of around 96% for TCR richness and an average of 76.4% across some 62 gene segments. In its TCRdb copy, this immuneACCESS table keeps in-frame sequences only and misses some clones. Where compared with another copy, unresolved V genes explain less than half of these, and the others have no known cause. The V and J calls and clone size are taken from that table; D and trimming were inferred from the DNA. This sample's table lists 49,000 or so clones. The top ten constitute 35% of the sample.

V is reduced by 0 bases and J by 0 bases, leaving a spacing of 6 bases between them. The CDR3 runs 14 residues from the cysteine to the phenylalanine. The DNA covers only part of the CDR3, 33 bases in frame from base 1. Looking up the germline V gene yields CDR1 SGHRS and CDR2 YFSETQ. Every participant had a single incident cervical HPV16 infection, and women with prevalent HPV16 infections were excluded. Cervical HPV DNA was detected by MY09/MY11 PCR, and genotyping was performed by dot-blot hybridization. Approximately 15 mL of heparinized blood were centrifuged, and the buffy coat was aliquoted, frozen at -30°C, then stored at -80°C. Genomic DNA was extracted from buffy coat specimens using QIAGEN kits.

Sequencing used blood buffy coat. The clonotype comes from a woman between 18 and 75 years old with a cervical HPV16 infection that either progressed to CIN3+ or cleared (not recorded which). Recombination connected TRBV5-1 to TRBJ2-5; 5 matching bases give a weak D call of TRBD2. The CDR3 here reads CASSLAGYQETQYF. Incomplete CDR3 DNA: TGCGCCAGCAGCTTGGCGGGGTACCAAGAGACC.